This passage covers 18 T cell receptor beta chains from one sample sequenced in a study of metastatic and nonmetastatic thyroid tumors. Before thyroid surgery, none of the patients had received any treatment. TCRdb recomputed clones from the PCR reads via MiXCR. This sample has 15,000 to 20,000 clones, with around a quarter found just once. Sequencing was carried out using tumor tissue. The receptors derive from a female donor with papillary thyroid cancer or a benign thyroid nodule (not recorded which). Some clones in this sample may be carry-over from other donors' samples.

Worth noting for this clone: This may stem from a read error, because a much larger clone lies one nucleotide away. The chain combines TRBV11-2 with TRBJ2-6; possible D gene TRBD2, 7 bases. This CDR3 is 14 amino acids long. Germline V gene lookup returns CDR1 SGHAT and CDR2 FQNNGV. The CDR3 nucleotides are TGTGCCAGCAGCTTTATAGGGGGGGCCAACGCCCTGACTTTC. Translation: CASSFIGGANALTF.

The V gene is TRBV7-2, the J gene TRBJ2-1; 9 bases line up with TRBD2. Trimming took 0 bases from V and 4 from J; bases not matched to a gene: 10. Germline values: CDR1 SGHTA, CDR2 FQGNSA. The length of the CDR3 is 18 residues. The CDR3 here is CASSLAWGGRALYNEQFF. The CDR3 DNA sequence: TGTGCCAGCAGCTTAGCGTGGGGCGGGAGGGCCCTGTACAATGAGCAGTTCTTC.

Of note for this clone: An end of the junction differs from the germline gene, which may be a read error. Different DNA sequences within this sample yield the same CDR3. The chain combines TRBV6-1 with TRBJ1-5; the D is unclear. The germline V gene encodes CDR1 MNHNS and CDR2 SASEGT. The CDR3 consists of 14 residues. As DNA, the CDR3 is TGTGCAAGCAGTGCGCTGGCACGAAATCAGCCCCAGCATTTT. Translation: CASSALARNQPQHF.

The rearrangement links TRBV4-1 to TRBJ2-3; no definite D call. Germline CDR1 and CDR2: MGHRA and YSYEKL. The ends were cut back, 0 bases at V and 1 base at J, with 8 bases in the middle. CDR3 length: 15 residues. Here the CDR3 reads CASSQDVGGTDTQYF. For the CDR3, the DNA is TGCGCCAGCAGCCAAGATGTCGGAGGCACAGATACGCAGTATTTT.

This clone was found many times. The chain carries TRBV5-6 and TRBJ2-3; D remains unclear. This CDR3 is 17 amino acids long. V gave up 3 bases and J gave up 1 base, with 18 bases separating them. Germline CDR1 and CDR2: SGHDT and YYEEEE. The CDR3 region has the DNA TGTGCCAGCAGCTCAAAGACGGCAGTCCTTGGCACAGATACGCAGTATTTT. Translating gives CASSSKTAVLGTDTQYF.

Only a few counts were recorded for this clone. The gene calls are TRBV6-2 or TRBV6-3 and TRBJ1-5; D is perhaps TRBD1 (6 bases). Germline-derived CDR1 and CDR2 are MNHEY and SVGEGT. V was clipped by 6 bases and J by 5 bases, with 17 bases between them. There are 15 residues in the CDR3. Here the CDR3 DNA reads TGTGCCAGCAGCCACTTCGGCCAGGGGTATCAGCCCCAGCATTTT. Protein: CASSHFGQGYQPQHF.

This clone came up many times. The chain joins TRBV2 to TRBJ2-3, with 12 positions matching TRBD2. Per germline, CDR1 SNHLY and CDR2 FYNNEI. Trimming cost V 7 bases and J 5 bases; bases outside gene matches: 10. This CDR3 contains 16 residues. This CDR3 reads CASTLGLAGRGDTQYF. CDR3 coding DNA: TGTGCCAGCACCCTCGGACTAGCGGGAAGGGGAGATACGCAGTATTTT.

This clone came up many times. This CDR3 is also generated by other DNA sequences in the sample. V is TRBV5-1 and J is TRBJ2-1; 8 bases are a match to TRBD2. Germline-derived CDR1 and CDR2 are SGHRS and YFSETQ. The CDR3 is 15 residues long. The junction had 9 bases not matched to a gene; V was cut back by 3 bases and J by 7 bases. The CDR3: CASSYVPGLGNEQFF. CDR3 nucleotides: TGCGCCAGCAGCTACGTCCCGGGACTAGGGAATGAGCAGTTCTTC.

The V gene is TRBV7-6, the J gene TRBJ2-7; D not certain. CDR1 is SGHVS, CDR2 FNYEAQ, per germline. This CDR3 contains 12 residues. The V gene lost 4 bases and the J gene lost 2 bases, with 6 bases spanning the gap. CDR3 nucleotide sequence: TGTGCCAGCAGCTCGTTCACCTACGAGCAGTACTTC. Amino acid sequence: CASSSFTYEQYF. The entire variable domain, with the rest obtained from reference TRBV7-6 and TRBJ2-7, is as follows: GAGVSQSPRYKVTKRGQDVALRCDPISGHVSLYWYRQALGQGPEFLTYFNYEAQQDKSGLPNDRFSAERPEGSISTLTIQRTEQRDSAMYRCASSSFTYEQYFGPGTRLTVT.

The chain joins TRBV24-1 to TRBJ2-1; perhaps D is TRBD1 or TRBD2 (5 bases each). V was cut by 5 bases and J by 10 bases, with 17 bases left in between. The V gene's germline CDR1 is KGHDR and CDR2 SFDVKD. The CDR3 has 14 amino acids. The CDR3 bases are TGTGCCACCAGTGCCGGGGCAGGGAACTGGGAGCAGTTCTTC. Amino acids: CATSAGAGNWEQFF.

The chain links TRBV5-1 to TRBJ2-5, with 11 bases lining up with TRBD1. CDR1 SGHRS and CDR2 YFSETQ come from the germline V gene. The CDR3 is 14 amino acids. With V trimmed by 4 bases and J by 7 bases, 6 bases remained unmatched. The CDR3 spells CASSQGQGAATQYF. The CDR3 nucleotides read TGCGCCAGCAGCCAAGGACAGGGGGCTGCGACCCAGTACTTC. Full variable domain (outside the CDR3, taken from reference TRBV5-1 and TRBJ2-5): KAGVTQTPRYLIKTRGQQVTLSCSPISGHRSVSWYQQTPGQGLQFLFEYFSETQRNKGNFPGRFSGRQFSNSRSEMNVSTLELGDSALYLCASSQGQGAATQYFGPGTRLLVL.

This clone was counted between two and nine times. The V call is TRBV28, the J call TRBJ2-7; D unclear. Per germline, CDR1 MDHEN and CDR2 SYDVKM. The CDR3 contains 11 residues. Deletions cut 5 bases from V and 6 bases from J, with 8 bases between. This chain's CDR3 is CASSLVGEQYF. CDR3 nucleotide sequence: TGTGCCAGCAGTCTAGTCGGCGAGCAGTACTTC.

This clone qualifies as medium-sized. This rearrangement joins TRBV15 to TRBJ2-5, with a weak D call TRBD1 (7 bases). Trimming pared 1 base from V and 2 bases from J, leaving 14 bases between. This CDR3 is 16 amino acids long. Looked up from germline, CDR1 is LNHNV and CDR2 is YYDKDF (reference sequence). CDR3 DNA sequence: TGTGCCACCAGCAGAGGCACCGGGGGACAGCAAGAGACCCAGTACTTC. It encodes CATSRGTGGQQETQYF.

This clone was seen at least ten times. This chain connects TRBV20-1 to TRBJ1-4; D unresolved. The CDR3 is 13 amino acids. Germline CDR1 is DFQATT and CDR2 is SNEGSKA (reference sequence). Trimming pared 1 base from V and 2 bases from J, leaving 5 bases between. The CDR3 is CSARVQTNEKLFF. In DNA form, the CDR3 reads TGCAGTGCTAGAGTCCAGACTAATGAAAAACTGTTTTTT.

The chain employs TRBV11-2 and TRBJ2-7; 12 positions agree with TRBD2. J gave up 4 bases and V 8 bases, and 6 bases lay outside the gene matches. The germline CDR1 and CDR2 sequences are SGHAT and FQNNGV. There are 14 residues in the CDR3. CDR3 sequence (DNA): TGTGCCAGCGGGAGACTAGCGGGGGTATACGAGCAGTACTTC. Translated, it gives CASGRLAGVYEQYF.

The chain uses TRBV3-1 and TRBJ1-2, with D possibly matching TRBD1 (6 bases). The CDR3 has 13 amino acids. CDR1 is LGHDT, CDR2 YNNKEL, per germline (reference sequence). Trimming stripped 3 bases from V and 7 bases from J, with 12 bases between. CDR3 in amino acids: CASSHWTEGGYTF. The CDR3, as DNA: TGTGCCAGCAGCCACTGGACAGAAGGTGGCTACACCTTC.

The chain couples TRBV18 to TRBJ2-7, with D unclear. V dropped 2 bases and J dropped 7 bases, with 21 bases sitting between them. The CDR3 has 16 residues. Germline V lookup: CDR1 KGHSH, CDR2 LQKENI. This CDR3 reads CASSPVVASVVHEQYF. The CDR3 nucleotides read TGTGCCAGCTCACCAGTGGTAGCTAGTGTTGTGCATGAGCAGTACTTC. Drawing the rest from reference TRBV18 and TRBJ2-7, the complete variable domain is NAGVMQNPRHLVRRRGQEARLRCSPMKGHSHVYWYRQLPEEGLKFMVYLQKENIIDESGMPKERFSAEFPKEGPSILRIQQVVRGDSAAYFCASSPVVASVVHEQYFGPGTRLTVT.

The sample holds a few counts of this clone. The rearrangement joins TRBV4-3 to TRBJ2-7; 14 nucleotides align to TRBD2. J gave up 3 bases and V 7 bases, and 5 bases lay outside the gene matches. The CDR3 has 15 amino acids. Germline-derived CDR1 and CDR2 are LGHNA and YSLEER. The chain's CDR3 is CASKTGLAGVYEQYF. CDR3 DNA sequence: TGCGCCAGCAAAACGGGACTAGCGGGGGTCTACGAGCAGTACTTC.